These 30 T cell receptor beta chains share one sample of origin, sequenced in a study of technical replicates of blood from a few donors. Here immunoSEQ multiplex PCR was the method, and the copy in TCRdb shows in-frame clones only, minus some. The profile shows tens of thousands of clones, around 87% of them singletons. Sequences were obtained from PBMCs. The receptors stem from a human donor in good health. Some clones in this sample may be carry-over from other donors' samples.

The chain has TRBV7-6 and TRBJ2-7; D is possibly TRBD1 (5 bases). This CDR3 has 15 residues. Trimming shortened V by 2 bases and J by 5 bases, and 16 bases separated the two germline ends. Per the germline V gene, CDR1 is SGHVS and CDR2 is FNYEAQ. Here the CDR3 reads CASSLSPGPENEQYF. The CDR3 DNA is TGTGCCAGCAGCTTATCCCCAGGGCCTGAGAACGAGCAGTACTTC.

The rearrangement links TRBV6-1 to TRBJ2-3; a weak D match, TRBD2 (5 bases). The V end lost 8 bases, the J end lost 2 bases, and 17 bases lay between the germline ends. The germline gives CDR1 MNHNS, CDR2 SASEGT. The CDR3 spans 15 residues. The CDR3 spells CASSDSAYHTDTQYF. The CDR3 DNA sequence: TGTGCCAGCTCGGATAGCGCCTACCACACAGATACGCAGTATTTT.

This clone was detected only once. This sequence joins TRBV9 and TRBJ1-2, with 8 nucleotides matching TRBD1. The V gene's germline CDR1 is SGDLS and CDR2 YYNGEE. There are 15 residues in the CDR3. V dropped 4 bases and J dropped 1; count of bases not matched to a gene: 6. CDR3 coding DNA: TGTGCCAGCAGCACCCGACAGGGGTATAACTATGGCTACACCTTC. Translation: CASSTRQGYNYGYTF.

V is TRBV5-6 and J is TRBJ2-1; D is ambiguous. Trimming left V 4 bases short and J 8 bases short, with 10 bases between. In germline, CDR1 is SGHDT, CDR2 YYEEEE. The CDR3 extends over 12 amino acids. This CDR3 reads CASSNYPDEQFF. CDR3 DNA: TGTGCCAGCAGCAACTACCCCGATGAGCAGTTCTTC.

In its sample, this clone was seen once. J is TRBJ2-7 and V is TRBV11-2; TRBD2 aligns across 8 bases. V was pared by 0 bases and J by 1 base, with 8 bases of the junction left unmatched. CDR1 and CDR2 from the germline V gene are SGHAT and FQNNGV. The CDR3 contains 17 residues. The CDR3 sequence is CASSLDPLAGGSYEQYF. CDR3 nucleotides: TGTGCCAGCAGCTTAGATCCCCTCGCGGGGGGATCCTACGAGCAGTACTTC.

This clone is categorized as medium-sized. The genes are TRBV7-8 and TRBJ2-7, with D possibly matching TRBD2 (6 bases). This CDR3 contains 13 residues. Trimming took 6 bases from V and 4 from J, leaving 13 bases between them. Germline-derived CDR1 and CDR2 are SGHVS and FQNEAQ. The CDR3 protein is CASRTAGLYEQYF. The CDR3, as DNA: TGTGCCAGCAGAACAGCGGGTTTATACGAGCAGTACTTC.

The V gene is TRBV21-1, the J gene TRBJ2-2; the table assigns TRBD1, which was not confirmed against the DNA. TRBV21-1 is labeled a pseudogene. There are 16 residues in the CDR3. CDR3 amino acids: CASSKDEDRVTGELFF. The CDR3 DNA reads TGTGCCAGCAGCAAAGACGAAGACAGGGTGACCGGGGAGCTGTTTTTT.

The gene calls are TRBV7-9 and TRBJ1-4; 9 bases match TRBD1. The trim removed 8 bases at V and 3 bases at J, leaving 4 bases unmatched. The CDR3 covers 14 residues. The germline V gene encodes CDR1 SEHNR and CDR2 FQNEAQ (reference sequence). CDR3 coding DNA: TGTGCCAGCGGGACAGGGTTCGCTAATGAAAAACTGTTTTTT. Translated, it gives CASGTGFANEKLFF.

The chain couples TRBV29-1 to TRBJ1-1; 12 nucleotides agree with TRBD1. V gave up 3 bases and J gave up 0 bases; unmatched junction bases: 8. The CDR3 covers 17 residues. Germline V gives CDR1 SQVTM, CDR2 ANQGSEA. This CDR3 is CSVDGIGTGGLNTEAFF. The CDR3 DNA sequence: TGCAGCGTTGATGGGATAGGGACAGGGGGCCTGAACACTGAAGCTTTCTTT.

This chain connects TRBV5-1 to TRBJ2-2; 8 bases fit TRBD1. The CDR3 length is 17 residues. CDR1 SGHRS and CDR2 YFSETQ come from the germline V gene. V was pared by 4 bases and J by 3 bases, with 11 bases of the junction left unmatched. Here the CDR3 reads CASSITPGQVYTGELFF. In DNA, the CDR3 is TGCGCCAGCAGCATAACCCCGGGACAGGTATACACCGGGGAGCTGTTTTTT.

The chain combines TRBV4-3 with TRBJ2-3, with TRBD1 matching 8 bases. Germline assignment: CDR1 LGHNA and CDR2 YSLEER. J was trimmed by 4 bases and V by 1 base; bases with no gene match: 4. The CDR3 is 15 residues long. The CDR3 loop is CASSQGTGSADTQYF. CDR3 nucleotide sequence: TGCGCCAGCAGCCAAGGGACAGGGAGTGCAGATACGCAGTATTTT.

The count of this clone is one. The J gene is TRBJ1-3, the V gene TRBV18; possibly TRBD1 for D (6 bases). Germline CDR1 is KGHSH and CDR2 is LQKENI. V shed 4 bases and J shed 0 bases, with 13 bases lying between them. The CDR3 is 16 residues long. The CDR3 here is CASSQGTSNSGNTIYF. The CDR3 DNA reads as TGTGCCAGCTCACAGGGGACATCCAACTCTGGAAACACCATATATTTT.

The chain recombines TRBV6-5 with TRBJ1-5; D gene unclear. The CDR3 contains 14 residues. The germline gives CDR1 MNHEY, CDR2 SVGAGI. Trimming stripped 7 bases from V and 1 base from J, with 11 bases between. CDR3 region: CASNPLRSNQPQHF. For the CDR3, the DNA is TGTGCCAGCAACCCACTCCGGAGCAATCAGCCCCAGCATTTT.

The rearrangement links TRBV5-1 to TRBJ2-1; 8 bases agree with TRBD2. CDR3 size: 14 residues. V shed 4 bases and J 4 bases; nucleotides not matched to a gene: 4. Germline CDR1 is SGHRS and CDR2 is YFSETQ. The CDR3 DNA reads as TGCGCCAGCAGCGTCAGCGGGGGTTACAATGAGCAGTTCTTC. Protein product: CASSVSGGYNEQFF.

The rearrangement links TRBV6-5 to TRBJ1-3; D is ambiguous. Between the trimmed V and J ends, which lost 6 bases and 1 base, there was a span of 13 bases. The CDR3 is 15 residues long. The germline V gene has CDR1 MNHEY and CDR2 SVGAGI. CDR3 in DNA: TGTGCCAGCAGCATCGGTCGGGGATCTGGAAACACCATATATTTT. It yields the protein CASSIGRGSGNTIYF.

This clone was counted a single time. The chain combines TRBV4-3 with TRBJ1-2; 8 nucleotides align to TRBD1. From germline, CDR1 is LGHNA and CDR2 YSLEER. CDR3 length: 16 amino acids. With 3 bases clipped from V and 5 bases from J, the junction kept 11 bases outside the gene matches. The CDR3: CASSQGRGLFGYGYTF. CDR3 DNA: TGCGCCAGCAGCCAGGGCAGGGGGCTTTTTGGTTATGGCTACACCTTC.

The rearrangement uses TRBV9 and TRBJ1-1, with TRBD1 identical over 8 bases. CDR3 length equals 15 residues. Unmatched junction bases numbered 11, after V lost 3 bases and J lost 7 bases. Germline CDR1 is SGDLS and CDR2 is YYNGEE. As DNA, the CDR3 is TGTGCCAGCAGCGGCCTAGGACAGGGAAAGGGTGAAGCTTTCTTT. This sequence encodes CASSGLGQGKGEAFF.

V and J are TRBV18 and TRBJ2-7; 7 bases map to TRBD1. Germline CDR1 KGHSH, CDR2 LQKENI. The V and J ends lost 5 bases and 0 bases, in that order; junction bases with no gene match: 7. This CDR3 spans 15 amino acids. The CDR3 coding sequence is TGTGCCAGCTCAACAGGACAGGACCCCTCCTACGAGCAGTACTTC. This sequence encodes CASSTGQDPSYEQYF.

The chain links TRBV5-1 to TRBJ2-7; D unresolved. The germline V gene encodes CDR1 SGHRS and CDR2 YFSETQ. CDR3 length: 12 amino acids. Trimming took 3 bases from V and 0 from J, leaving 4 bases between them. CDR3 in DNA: TGCGCCAGCAGCTCCGTCTCCTACGAGCAGTACTTC. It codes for CASSSVSYEQYF.

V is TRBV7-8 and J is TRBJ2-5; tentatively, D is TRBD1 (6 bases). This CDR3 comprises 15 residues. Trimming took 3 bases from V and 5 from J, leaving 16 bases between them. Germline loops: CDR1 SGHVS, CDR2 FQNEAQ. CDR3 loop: CASSLGAGLFETQYF. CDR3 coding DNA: TGTGCCAGCAGCTTGGGGGCGGGCCTCTTTGAGACCCAGTACTTC.

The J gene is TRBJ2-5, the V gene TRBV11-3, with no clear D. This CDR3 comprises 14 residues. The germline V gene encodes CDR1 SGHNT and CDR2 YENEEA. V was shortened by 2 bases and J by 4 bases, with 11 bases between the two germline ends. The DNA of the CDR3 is TGTGCCAGCAGCTTAAGGTCCGGGTCAGAGACCCAGTACTTC. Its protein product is CASSLRSGSETQYF.

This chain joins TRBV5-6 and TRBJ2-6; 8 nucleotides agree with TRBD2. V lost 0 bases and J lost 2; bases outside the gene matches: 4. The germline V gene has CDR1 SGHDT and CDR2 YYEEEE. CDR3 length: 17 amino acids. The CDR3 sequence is CASSLAGGPPGANVLTF. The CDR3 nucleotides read TGTGCCAGCAGCTTGGCGGGGGGGCCCCCTGGGGCCAACGTCCTGACTTTC.

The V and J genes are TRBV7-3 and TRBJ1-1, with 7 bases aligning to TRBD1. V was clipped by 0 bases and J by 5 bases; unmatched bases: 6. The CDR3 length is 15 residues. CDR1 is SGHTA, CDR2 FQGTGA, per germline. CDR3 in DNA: TGTGCCAGCAGCTTAACGCAGGGGGACAGTACTGAAGCTTTCTTT. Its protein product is CASSLTQGDSTEAFF.

For the CDR3, the DNA is TGTGCCAGCAGCTTGGCTAGCGGGAGGCAGTTCTTC. It is translated as CASSLASGRQFF. The chain combines TRBV11-3 with TRBJ2-1, with 10 bases lining up with TRBD2. Unmatched junction bases numbered 2, after V lost 3 bases and J lost 12 bases. This CDR3 is 12 amino acids long. The germline gives CDR1 SGHNT, CDR2 YENEEA. Using reference TRBV11-3 and TRBJ2-1 for the parts outside the CDR3, the full variable domain is EAGVVQSPRYKIIEKKQPVAFWCNPISGHNTLYWYLQNLGQGPELLIRYENEEAVDDSQLPKDRFSAERLKGVDSTLKIQPAELGDSAVYLCASSLASGRQFFGPGTRLTVL.

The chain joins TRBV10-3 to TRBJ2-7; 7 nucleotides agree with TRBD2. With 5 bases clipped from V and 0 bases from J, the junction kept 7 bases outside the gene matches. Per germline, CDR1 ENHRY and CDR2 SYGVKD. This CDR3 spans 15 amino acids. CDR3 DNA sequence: TGTGCCATCAGTCTGAGCGGGGCAAGCTCCTACGAGCAGTACTTC. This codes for CAISLSGASSYEQYF.

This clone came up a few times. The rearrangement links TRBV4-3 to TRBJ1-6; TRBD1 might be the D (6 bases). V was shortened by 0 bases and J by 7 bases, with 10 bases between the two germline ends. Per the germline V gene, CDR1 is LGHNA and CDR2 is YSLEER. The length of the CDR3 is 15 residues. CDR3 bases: TGCGCCAGCAGCCAAGACAGGGACACGAATTCACCCCTCCACTTT. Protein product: CASSQDRDTNSPLHF.

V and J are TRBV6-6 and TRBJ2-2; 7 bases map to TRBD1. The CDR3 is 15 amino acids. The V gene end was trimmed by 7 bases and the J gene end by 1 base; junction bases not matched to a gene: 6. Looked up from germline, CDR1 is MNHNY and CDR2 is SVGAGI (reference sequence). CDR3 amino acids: CASTKGQLNTGELFF. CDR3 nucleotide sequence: TGTGCCAGCACCAAGGGACAGCTGAACACCGGGGAGCTGTTTTTT.

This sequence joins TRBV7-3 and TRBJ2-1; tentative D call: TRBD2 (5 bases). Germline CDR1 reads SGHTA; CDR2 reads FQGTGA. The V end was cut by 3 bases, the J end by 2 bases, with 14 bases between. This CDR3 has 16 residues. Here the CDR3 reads CASSLGSNGAYNEQFF. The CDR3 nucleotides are TGTGCCAGCAGCTTGGGGAGTAATGGGGCCTACAATGAGCAGTTCTTC.

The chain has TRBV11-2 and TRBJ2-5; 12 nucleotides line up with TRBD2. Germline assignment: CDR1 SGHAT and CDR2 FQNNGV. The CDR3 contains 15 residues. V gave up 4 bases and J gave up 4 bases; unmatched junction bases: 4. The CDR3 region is CASSSSGGARETQYF. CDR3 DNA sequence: TGTGCCAGCAGCTCTAGCGGGGGGGCGAGAGAGACCCAGTACTTC.

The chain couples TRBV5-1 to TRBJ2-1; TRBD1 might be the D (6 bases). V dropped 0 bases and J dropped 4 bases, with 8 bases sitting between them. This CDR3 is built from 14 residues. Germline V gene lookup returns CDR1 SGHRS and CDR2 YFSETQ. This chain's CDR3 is CASSLGGLYNEQFF. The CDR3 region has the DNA TGCGCCAGCAGCTTGGGGGGGCTGTACAATGAGCAGTTCTTC.